This TCR beta chain is drawn from a study of blood T cell repertoires in COVID-19. Study context: Samples came from the United States, Italy and Spain, spanning acute and convalescent COVID-19. The cDNA or gDNA used as material had been derived from T cells, B-cell-depleted T cells, or PBMCs.

Original processing notes: Estimation of nucleated cell counts relied on the amplification of reference gene primers. Assay: immunoSEQ multiplex PCR; the TCRdb copy retains only in-frame clones and omits some. V, J and clone size reflect that table, while D and trimming were determined from the DNA. Counted here are about 120,000 clones, around 80% occurring once; the ten biggest clones make up 3% to 4.5%. The CDR3 runs 15 residues. V was pared by 3 bases and J by 7 bases, with 3 bases of the junction left unmatched. CDR1 and CDR2 (germline): MDHEN, SYDVKM. Regarding this clone: Other DNA sequences within the sample encode an identical CDR3.

Sequencing used peripheral blood. The clonotype comes from a woman older than 75 with acute or convalescent COVID-19. The rearrangement uses TRBV28 and TRBJ1-6, with 10 bases matching TRBD1. CDR3 sequence reads: CASSLWTGGNSPLHF. The CDR3, as DNA: TGTGCCAGCAGTTTGTGGACAGGGGGAAATTCACCCCTCCACTTT.